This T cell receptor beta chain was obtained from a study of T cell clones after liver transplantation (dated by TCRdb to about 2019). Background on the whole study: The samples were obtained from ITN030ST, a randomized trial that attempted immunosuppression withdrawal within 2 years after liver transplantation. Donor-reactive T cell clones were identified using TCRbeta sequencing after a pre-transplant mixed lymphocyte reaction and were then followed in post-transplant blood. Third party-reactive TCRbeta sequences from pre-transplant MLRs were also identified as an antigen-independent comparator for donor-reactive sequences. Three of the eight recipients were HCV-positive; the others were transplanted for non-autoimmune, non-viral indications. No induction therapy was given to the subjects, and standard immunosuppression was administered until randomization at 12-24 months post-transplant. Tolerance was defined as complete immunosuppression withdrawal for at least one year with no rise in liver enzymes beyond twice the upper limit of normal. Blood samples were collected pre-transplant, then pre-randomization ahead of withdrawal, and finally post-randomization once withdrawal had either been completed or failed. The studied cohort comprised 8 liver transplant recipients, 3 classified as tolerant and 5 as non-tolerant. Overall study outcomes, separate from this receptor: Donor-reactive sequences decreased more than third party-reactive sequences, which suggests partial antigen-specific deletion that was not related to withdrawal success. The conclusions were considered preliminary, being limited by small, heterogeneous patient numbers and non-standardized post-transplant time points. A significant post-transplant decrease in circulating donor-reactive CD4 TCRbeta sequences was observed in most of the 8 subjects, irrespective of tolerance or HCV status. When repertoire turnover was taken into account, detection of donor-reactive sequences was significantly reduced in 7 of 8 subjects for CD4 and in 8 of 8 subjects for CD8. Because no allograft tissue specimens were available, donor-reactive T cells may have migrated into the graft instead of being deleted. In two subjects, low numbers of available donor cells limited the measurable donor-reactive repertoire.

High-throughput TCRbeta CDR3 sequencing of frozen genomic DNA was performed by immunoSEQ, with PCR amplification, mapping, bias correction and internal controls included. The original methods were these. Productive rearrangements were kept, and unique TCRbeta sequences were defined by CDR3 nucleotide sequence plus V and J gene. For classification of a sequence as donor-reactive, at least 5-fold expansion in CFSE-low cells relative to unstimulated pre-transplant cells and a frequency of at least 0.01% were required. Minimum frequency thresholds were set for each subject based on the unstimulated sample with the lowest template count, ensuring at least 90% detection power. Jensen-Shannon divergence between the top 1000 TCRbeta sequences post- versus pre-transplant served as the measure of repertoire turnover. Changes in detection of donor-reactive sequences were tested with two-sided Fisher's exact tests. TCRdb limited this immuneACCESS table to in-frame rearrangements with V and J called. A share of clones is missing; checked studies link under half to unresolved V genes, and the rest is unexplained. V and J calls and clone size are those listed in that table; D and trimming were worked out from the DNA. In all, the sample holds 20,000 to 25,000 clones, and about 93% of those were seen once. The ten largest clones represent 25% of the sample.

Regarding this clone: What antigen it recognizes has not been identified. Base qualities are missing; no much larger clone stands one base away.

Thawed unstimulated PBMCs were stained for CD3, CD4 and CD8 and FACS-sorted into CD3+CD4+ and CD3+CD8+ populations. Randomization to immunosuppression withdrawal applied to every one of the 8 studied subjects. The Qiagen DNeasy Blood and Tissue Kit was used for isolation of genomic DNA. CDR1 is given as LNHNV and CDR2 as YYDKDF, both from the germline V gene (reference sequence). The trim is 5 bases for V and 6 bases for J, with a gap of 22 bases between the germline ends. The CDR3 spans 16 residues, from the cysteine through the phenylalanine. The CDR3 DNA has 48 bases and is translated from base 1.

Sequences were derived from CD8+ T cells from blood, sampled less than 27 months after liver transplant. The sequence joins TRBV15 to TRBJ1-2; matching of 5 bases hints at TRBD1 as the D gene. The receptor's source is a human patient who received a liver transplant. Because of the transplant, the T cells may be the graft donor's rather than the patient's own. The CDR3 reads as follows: CATSYRPGYDRDGYTF. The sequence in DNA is TGTGCCACCAGCTACCGCCCAGGGTACGACCGGGATGGCTACACCTTC.